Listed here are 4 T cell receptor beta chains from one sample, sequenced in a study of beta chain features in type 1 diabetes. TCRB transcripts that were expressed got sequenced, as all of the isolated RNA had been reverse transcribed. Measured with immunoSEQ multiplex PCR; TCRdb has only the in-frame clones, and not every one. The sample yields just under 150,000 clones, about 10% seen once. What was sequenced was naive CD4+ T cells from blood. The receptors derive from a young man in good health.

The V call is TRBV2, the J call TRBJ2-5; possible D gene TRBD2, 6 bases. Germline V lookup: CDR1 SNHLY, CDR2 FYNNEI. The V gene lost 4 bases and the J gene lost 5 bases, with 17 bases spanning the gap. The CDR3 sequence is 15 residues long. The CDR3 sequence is CASSGLLGGLETQYF. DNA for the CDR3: TGTGCCAGCAGTGGGTTGCTTGGAGGGTTGGAGACCCAGTACTTC.

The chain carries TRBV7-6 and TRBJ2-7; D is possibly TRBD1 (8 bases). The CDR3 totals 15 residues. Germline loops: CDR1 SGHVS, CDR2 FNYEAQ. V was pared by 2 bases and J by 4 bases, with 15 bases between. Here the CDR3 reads CASSLRQGREYEQYF. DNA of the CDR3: TGTGCCAGCAGCTTAAGACAGGGGAGGGAGTACGAGCAGTACTTC.

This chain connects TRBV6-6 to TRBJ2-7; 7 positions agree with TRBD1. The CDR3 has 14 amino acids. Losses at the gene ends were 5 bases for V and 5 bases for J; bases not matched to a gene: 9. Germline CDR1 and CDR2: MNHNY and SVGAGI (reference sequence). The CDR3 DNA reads TGTGCCAGCAGTCCCGACAGGGCGGCCCACGAGCAGTACTTC. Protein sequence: CASSPDRAAHEQYF.

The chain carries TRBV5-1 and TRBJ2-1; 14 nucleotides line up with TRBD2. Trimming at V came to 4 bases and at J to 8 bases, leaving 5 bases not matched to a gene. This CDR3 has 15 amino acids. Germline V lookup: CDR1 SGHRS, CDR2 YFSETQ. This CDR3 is CASSIGTSGGDEQFF. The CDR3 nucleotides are TGCGCCAGCAGCATAGGGACTAGCGGGGGCGATGAGCAGTTCTTC.